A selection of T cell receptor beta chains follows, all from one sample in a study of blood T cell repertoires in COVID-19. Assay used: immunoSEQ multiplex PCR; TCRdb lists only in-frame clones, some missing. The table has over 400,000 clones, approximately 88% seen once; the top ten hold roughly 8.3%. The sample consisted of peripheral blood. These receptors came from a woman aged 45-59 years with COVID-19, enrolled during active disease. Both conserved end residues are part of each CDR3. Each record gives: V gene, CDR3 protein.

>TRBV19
CASSNRDRGHTEAFF
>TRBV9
CASSSSGGLQETQYF
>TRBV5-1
CASSRGTGGSREQYF
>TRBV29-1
CSVELQGPSTDTQYF
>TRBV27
CASSLFGRVAEAFF
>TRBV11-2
CASSLAGESGYTF
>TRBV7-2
CASSGSAGGWTQYF
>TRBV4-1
CASSQDSPSYNEKLFF
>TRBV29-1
CSVVVGQGSGYTF
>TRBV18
CASSPPTLNPNYGYTF
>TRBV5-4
CASSPYRGRFEAFF
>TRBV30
CAWSADRGRTNTEAFF
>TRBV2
CASSGQGRDGYTF
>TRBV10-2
CASRDRGGEQYF
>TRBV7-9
CASSSNMWEQFF
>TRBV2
CASRTRGDTQYF
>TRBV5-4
CASSSNGRAYTEAFF
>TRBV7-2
CASSFTFSYEQYF
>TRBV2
CASNWAGELFF
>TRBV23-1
CASSQSNRDSGPDTQYF
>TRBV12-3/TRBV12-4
CASSEDRNYGYTF
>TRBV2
CASGGPSYEQYF
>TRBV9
CASSTGTGVNYGYTF
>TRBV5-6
CASSSTGRSETQYF
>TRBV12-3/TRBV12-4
CASSPGSEGGYTF
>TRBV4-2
CASSPRQGAEGANVLTF
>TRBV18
CASSPRQGLMGTEAFF
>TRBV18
CASSPPAGGNYQETQYF
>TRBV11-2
CASSWTGNGPDTQYF
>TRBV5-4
CASSLKGYRNAFF
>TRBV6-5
CASSLQDETEAFF
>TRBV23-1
CASSQSRDSKQETQYF
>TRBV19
CASSIRANGELFF
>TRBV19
CASSILETGSNTEAFF
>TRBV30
CAWIAYGGSSYEQYF
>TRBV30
CAWARDIEKLFF
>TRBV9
CASSAAPDRGGYGYTF
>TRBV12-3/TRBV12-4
CASSLRSSRGYTF
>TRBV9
CASSSGTANEKLFF
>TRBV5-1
CASSLTSGQHNEQFF